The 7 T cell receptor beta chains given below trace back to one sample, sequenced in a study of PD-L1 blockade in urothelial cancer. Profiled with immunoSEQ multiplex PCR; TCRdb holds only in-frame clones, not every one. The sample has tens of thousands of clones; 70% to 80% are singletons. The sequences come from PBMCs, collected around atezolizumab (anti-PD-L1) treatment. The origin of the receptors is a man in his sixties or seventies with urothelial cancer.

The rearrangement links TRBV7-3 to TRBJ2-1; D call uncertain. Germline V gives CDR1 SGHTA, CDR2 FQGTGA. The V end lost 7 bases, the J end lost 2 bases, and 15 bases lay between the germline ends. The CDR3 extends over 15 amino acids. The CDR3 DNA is TGTGCCAGCATCCCCAATGTGGAGCCCTACAATGAGCAGTTCTTC. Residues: CASIPNVEPYNEQFF.

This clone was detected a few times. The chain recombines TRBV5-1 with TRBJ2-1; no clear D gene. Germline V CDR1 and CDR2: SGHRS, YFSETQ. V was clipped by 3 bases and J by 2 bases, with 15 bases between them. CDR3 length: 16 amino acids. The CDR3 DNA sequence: TGCGCCAGCAGCTCTCCTTCCATCAGCGCCTACAATGAGCAGTTCTTC. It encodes CASSSPSISAYNEQFF.

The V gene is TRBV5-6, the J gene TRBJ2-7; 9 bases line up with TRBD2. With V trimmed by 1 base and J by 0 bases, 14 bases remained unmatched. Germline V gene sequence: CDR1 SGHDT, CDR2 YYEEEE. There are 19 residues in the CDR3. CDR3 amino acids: CASSLFTGTSLPSSYEQYF. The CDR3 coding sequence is TGTGCCAGCAGCTTGTTCACCGGGACTAGCTTACCGAGCTCCTACGAGCAGTACTTC.

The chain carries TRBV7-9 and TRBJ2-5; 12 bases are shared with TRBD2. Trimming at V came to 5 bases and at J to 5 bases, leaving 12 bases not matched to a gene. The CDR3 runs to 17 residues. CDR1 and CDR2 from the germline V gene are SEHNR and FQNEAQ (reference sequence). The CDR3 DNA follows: TGTGCCAGCAGCCCAAGAGGACTAGCGGGAACCGGGGAGACCCAGTACTTC. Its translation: CASSPRGLAGTGETQYF.

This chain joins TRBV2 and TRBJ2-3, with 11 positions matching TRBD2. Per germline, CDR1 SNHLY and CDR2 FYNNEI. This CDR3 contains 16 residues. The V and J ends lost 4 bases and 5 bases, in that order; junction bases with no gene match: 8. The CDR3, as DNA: TGTGCCAGCAGTGGCGCTAGCGGGGGGCTACAAGATACGCAGTATTTT. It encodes CASSGASGGLQDTQYF.

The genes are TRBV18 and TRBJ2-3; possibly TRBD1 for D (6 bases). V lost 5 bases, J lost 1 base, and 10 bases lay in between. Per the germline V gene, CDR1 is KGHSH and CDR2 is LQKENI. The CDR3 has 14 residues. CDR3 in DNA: TGTGCCAGCTCAAGGGACACCGGCACAGATACGCAGTATTTT. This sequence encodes CASSRDTGTDTQYF.

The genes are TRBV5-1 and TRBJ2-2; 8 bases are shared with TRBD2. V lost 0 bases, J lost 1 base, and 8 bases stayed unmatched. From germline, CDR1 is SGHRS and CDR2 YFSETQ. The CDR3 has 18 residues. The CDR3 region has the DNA TGCGCCAGCAGCTTGGTGCTAGGGCTAGCGGGGAACACCGGGGAGCTGTTTTTT. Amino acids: CASSLVLGLAGNTGELFF. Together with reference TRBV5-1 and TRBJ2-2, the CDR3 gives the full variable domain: KAGVTQTPRYLIKTRGQQVTLSCSPISGHRSVSWYQQTPGQGLQFLFEYFSETQRNKGNFPGRFSGRQFSNSRSEMNVSTLELGDSALYLCASSLVLGLAGNTGELFFGEGSRLTVL.